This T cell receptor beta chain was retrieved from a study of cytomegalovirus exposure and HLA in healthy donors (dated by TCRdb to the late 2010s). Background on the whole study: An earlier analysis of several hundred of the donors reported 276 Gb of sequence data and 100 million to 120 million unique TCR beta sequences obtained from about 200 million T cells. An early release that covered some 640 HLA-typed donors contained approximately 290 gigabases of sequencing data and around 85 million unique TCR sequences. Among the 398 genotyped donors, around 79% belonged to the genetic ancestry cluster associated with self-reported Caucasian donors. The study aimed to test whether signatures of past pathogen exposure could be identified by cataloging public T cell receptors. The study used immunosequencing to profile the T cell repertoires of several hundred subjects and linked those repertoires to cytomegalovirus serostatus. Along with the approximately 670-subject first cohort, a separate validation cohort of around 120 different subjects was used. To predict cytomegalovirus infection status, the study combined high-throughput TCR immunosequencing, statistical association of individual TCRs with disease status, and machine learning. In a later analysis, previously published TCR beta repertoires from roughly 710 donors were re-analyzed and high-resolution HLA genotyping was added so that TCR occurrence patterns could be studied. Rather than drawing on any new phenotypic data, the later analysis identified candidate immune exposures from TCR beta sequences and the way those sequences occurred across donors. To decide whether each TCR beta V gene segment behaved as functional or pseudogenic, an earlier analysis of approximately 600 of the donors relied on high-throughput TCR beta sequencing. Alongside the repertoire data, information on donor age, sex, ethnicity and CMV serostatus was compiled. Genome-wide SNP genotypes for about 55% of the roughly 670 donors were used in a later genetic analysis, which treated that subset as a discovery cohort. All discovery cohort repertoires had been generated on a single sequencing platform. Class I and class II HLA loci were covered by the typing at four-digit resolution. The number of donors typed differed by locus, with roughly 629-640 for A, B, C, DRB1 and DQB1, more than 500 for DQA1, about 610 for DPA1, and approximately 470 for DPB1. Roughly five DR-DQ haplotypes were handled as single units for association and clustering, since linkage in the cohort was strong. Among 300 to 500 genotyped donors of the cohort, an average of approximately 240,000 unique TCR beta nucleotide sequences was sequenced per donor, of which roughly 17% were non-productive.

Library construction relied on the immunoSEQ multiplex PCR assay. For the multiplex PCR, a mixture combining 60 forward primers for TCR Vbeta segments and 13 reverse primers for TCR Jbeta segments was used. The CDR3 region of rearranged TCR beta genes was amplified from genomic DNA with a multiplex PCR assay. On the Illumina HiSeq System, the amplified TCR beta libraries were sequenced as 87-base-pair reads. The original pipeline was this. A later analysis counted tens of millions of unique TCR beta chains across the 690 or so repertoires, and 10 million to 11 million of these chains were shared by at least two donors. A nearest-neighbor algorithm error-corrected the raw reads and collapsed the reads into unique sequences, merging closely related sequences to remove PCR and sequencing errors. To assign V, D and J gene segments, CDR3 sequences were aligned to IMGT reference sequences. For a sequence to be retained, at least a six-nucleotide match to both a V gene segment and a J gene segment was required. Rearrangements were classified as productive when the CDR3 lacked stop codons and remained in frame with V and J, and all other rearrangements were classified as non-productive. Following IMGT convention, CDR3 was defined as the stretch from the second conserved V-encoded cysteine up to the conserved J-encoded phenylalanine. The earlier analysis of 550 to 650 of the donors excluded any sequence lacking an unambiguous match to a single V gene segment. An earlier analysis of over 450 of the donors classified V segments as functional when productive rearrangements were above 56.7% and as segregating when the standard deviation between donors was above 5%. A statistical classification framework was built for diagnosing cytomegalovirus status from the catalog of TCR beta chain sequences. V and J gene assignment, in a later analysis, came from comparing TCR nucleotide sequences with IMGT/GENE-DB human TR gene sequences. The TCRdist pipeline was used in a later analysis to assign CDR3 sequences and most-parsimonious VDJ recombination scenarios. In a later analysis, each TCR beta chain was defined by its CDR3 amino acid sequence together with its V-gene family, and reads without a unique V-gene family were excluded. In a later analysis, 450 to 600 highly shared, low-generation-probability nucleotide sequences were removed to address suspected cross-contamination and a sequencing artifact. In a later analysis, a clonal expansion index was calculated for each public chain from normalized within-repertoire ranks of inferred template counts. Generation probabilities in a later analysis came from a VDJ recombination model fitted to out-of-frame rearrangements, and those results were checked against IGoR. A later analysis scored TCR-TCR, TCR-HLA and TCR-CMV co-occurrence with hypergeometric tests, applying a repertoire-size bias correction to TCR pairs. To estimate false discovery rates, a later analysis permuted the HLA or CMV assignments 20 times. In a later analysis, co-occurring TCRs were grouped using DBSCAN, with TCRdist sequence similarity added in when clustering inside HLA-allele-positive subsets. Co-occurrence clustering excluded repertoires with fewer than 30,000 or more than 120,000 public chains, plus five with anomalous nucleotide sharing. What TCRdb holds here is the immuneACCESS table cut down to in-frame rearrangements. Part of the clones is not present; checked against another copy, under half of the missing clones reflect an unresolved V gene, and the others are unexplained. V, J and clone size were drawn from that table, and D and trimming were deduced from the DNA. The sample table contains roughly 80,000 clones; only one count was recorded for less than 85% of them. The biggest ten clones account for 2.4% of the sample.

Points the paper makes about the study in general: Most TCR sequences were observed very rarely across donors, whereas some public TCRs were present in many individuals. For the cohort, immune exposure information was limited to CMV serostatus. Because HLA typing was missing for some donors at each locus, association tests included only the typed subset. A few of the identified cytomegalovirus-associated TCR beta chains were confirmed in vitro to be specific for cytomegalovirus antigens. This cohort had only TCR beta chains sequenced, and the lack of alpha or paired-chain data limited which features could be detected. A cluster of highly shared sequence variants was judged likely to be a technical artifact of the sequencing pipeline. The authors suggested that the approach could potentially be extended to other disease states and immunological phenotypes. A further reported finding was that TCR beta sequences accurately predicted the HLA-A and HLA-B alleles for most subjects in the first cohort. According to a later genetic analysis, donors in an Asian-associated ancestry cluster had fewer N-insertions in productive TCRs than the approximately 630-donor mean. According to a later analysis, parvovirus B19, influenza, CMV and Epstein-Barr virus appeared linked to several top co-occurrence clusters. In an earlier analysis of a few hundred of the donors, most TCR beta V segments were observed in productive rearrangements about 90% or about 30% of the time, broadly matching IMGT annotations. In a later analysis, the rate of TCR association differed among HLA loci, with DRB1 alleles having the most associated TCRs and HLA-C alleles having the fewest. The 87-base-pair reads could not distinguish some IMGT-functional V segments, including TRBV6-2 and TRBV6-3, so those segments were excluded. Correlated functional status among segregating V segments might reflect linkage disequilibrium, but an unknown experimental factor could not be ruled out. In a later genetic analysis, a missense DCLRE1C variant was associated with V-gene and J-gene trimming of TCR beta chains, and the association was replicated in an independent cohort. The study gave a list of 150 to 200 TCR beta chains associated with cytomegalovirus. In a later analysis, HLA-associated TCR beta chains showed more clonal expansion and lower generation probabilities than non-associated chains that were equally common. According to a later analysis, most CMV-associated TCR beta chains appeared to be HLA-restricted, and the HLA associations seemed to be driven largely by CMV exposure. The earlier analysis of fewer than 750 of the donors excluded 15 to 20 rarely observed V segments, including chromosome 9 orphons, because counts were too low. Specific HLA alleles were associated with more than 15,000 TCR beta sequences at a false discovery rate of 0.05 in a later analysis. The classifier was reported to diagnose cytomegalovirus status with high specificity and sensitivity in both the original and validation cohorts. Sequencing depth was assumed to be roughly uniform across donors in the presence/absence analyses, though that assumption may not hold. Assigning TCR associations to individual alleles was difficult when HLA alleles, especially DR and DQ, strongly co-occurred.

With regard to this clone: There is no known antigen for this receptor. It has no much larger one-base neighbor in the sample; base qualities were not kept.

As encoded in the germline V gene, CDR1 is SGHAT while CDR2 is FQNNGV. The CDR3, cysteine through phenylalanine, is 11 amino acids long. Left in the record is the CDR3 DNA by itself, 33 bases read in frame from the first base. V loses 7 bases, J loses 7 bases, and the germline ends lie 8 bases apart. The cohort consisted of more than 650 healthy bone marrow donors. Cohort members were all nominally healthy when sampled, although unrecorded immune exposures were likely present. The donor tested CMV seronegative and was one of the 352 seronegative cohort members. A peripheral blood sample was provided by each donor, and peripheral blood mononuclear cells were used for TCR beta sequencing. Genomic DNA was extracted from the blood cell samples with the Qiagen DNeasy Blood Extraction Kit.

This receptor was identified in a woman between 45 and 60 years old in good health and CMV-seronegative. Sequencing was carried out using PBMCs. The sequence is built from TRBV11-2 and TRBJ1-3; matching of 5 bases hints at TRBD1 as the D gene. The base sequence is TGTGCCAGCAACCCAGGGAACACCATATATTTT. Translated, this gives CASNPGNTIYF.